This T cell receptor (beta chain) was found in a study of cytomegalovirus exposure and HLA in healthy donors. Study results and caveats: Trimming of TCR beta V- and J-genes showed a link, identified in a later analysis, to a missense DCLRE1C variant. At a 0.05 false discovery rate, a later analysis found some 17,000 TCR beta sequences to be associated with HLA alleles.

This CDR3 region has 10 residues. The V end lost 8 bases, the J end lost 8 bases, and 6 bases lay between the germline ends. Germline V CDR1 and CDR2: LNHNV, YYDKDF (reference sequence). The PCR had 60 Vbeta and 13 Jbeta primers. Some clones are missing from TCRdb's copy, which holds only in-frame ones; the method was immunoSEQ multiplex PCR. The table shows 160,000 or so clones, with about 72% occurring only once. About this clone: No antigen is known for it.

The specimen sequenced was PBMCs. The V gene is TRBV15, the J gene TRBJ1-4; D is ambiguous. The origin of this receptor is a male donor in good health and CMV-seronegative. The CDR3 sequence is CATGREKLFF. The CDR3 DNA is TGTGCCACCGGGAGGGAAAAACTGTTTTTT.